The source of this T cell receptor (beta chain) is a study of T cell repertoires in ileal Crohn's disease. Time point indicated: neoterminal ileum biopsy at postoperative endoscopy, about 6 months after surgery. Adults with ileal or ileocolonic Crohn's disease and an indication for resection were eligible. TCRdb's copy holds only in-frame clones and misses some; the assay was immunoSEQ multiplex PCR. This table has 9,500 to 15,000 clones, around four fifths appearing once. This clone is a singleton in its sample. V was clipped by 0 bases and J by 10 bases; unmatched bases: 10. CDR3 length: 17 residues. Germline V gene sequence: CDR1 SGDLS, CDR2 YYNGEE.

This receptor was obtained from an adult with Crohn's disease. Sequencing input: ileal tissue. The V and J genes are TRBV9 and TRBJ2-1; TRBD2 aligns across 13 bases. The CDR3 DNA reads TGTGCCAGCAGCGTAGATCTTCGTACTAGCGGGAGGGTGGAGCAGTTCTTC. Its protein is CASSVDLRTSGRVEQFF.